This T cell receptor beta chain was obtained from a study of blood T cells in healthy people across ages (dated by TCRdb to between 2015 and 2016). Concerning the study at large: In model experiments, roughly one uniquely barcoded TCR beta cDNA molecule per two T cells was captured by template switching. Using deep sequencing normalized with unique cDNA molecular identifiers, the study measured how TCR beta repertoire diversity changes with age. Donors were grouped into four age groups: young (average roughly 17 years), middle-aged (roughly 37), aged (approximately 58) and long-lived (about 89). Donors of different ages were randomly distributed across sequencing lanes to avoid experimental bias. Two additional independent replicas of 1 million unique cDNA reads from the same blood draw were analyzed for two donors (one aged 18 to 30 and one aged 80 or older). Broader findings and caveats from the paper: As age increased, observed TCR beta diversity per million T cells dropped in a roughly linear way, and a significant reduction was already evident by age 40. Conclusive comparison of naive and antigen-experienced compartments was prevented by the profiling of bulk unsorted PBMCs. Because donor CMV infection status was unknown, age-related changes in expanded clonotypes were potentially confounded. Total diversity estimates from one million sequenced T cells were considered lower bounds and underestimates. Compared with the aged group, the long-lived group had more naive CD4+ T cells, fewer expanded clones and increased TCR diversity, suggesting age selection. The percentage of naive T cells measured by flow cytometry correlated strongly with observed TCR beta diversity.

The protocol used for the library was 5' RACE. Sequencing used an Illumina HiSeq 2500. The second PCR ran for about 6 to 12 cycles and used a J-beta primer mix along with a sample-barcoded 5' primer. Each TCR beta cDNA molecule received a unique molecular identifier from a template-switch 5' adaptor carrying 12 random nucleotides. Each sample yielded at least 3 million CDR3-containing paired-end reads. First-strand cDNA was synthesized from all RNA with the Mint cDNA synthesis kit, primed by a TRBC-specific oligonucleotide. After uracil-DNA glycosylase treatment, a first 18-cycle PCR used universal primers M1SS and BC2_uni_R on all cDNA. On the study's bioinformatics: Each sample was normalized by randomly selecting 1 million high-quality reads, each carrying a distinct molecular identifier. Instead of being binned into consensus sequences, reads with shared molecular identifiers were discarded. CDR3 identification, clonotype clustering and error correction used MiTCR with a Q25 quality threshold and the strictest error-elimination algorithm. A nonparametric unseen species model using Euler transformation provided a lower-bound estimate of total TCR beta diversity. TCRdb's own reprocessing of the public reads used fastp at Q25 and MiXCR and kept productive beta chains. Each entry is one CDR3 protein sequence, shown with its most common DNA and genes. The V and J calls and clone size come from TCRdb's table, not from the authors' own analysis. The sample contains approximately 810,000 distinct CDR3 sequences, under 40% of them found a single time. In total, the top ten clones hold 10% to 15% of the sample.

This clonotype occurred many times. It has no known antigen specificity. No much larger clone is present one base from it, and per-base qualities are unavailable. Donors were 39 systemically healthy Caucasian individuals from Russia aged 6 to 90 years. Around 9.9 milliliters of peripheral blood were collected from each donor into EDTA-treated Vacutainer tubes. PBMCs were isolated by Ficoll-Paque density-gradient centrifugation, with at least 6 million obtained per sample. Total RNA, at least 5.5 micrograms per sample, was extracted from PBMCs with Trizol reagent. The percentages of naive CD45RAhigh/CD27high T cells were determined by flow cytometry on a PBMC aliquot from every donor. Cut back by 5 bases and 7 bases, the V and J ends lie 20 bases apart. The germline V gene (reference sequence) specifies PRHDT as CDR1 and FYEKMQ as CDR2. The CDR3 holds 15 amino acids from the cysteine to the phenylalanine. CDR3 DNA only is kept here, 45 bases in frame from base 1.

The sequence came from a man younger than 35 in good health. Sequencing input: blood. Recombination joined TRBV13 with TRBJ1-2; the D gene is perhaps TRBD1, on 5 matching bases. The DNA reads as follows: TGTGCCAGCAGCCATCCAGGGAGTCGGGTTGGTGGCTACACCTTC. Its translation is CASSHPGSRVGGYTF. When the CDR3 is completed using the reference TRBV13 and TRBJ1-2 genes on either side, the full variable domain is AAGVIQSPRHLIKEKRETATLKCYPIPRHDTVYWYQQGPGQDPQFLISFYEKMQSDKGSIPDRFSAQQFSDYHSELNMSSLELGDSALYFCASSHPGSRVGGYTFGSGTRLTVV.